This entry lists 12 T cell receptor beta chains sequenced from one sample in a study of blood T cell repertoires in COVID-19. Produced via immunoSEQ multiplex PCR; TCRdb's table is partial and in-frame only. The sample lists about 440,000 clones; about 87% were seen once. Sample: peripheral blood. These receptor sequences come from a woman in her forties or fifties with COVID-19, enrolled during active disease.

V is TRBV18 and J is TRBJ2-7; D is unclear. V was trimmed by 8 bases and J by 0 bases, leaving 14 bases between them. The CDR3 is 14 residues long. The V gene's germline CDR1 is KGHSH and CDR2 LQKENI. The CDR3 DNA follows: TGTGCCAGCGGAAGCGCGTCTAGCTCCTACGAGCAGTACTTC. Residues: CASGSASSSYEQYF.

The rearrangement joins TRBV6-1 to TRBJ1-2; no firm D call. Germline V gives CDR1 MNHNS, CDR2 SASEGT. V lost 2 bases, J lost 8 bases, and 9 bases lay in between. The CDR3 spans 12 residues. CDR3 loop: CASSESFGGYTF. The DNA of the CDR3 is TGTGCCAGCAGTGAAAGTTTTGGCGGCTACACCTTC.

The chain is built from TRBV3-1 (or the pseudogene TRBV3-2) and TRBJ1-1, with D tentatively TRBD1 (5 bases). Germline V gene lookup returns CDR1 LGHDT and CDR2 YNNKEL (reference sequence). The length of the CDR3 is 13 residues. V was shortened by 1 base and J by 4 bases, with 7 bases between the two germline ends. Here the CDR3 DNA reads TGTGCCAGCAGCCAAGTTCAGGGCACTGAAGCTTTCTTT. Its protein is CASSQVQGTEAFF.

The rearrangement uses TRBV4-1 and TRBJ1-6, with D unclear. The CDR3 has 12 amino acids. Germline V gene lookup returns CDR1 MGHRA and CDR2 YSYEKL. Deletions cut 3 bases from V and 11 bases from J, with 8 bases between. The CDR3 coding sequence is TGCGCCAGCAGCCATACAGCTGCACCCCTCCACTTT. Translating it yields CASSHTAAPLHF.

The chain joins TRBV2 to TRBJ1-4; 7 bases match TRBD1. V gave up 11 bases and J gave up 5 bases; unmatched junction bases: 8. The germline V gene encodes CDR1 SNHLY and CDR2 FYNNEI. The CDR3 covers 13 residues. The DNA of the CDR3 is TGTGCCGCCCTAGACAGGGTAAATGAAAAACTGTTTTTT. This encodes CAALDRVNEKLFF. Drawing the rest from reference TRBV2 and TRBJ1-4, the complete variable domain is EPEVTQTPSHQVTQMGQEVILRCVPISNHLYFYWYRQILGQKVEFLVSFYNNEISEKSEIFDDQFSVERPDGSNFTLKIRSTKLEDSAMYFCAALDRVNEKLFFGSGTQLSVL.

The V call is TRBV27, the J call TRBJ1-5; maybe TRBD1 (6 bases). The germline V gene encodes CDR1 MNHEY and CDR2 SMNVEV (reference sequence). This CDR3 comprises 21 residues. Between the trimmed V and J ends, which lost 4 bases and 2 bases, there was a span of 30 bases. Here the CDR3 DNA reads TGTGCCAGCAGTTCAAAGGGGTGGGGACATAGGCCTAGGGGTGGCAATCAGCCCCAGCATTTT. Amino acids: CASSSKGWGHRPRGGNQPQHF.

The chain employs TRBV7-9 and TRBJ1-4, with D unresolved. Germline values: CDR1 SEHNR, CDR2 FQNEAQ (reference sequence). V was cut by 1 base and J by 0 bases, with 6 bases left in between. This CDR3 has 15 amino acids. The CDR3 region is CASSLGGPTNEKLFF. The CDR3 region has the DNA TGTGCCAGCAGCTTAGGTGGCCCAACTAATGAAAAACTGTTTTTT. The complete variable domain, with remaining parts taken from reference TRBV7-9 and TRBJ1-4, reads DTGVSQNPRHKITKRGQNVTFRCDPISEHNRLYWYRQTLGQGPEFLTYFQNEAQLEKSRLLSDRFSAERPKGSFSTLEIQRTEQGDSAMYLCASSLGGPTNEKLFFGSGTQLSVL.

This CDR3 is CASSYRGTEAFF. DNA for the CDR3: TGTGCCAGCAGCTACCGGGGGACTGAAGCTTTCTTT. The chain has TRBV7-9 and TRBJ1-1; D possibly corresponds to TRBD1 (5 bases). The CDR3 is 12 residues long. From germline, CDR1 is SEHNR and CDR2 FQNEAQ (reference sequence). The V end lost 4 bases, the J end lost 5 bases, and 8 bases lay between the germline ends.

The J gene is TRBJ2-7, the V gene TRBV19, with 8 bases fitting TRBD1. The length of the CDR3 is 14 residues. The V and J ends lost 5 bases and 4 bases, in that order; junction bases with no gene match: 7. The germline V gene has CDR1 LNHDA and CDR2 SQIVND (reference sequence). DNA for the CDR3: TGTGCCAGTAGTTTTTCCGGGACAGGATACGAGCAGTACTTC. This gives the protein CASSFSGTGYEQYF.

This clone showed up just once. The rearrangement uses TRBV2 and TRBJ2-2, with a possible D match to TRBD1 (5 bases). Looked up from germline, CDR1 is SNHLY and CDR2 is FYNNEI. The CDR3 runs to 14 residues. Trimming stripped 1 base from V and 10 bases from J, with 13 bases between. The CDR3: CASSEGQPHEELFF. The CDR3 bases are TGTGCCAGCAGTGAAGGACAGCCCCATGAGGAGCTGTTTTTT.

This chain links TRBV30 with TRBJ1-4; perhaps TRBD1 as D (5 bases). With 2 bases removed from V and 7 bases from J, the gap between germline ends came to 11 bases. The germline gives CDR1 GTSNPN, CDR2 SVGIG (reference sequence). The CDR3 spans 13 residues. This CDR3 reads CAWSRQGTEKLFF. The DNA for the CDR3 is TGTGCCTGGAGTAGGCAGGGAACTGAAAAACTGTTTTTT.

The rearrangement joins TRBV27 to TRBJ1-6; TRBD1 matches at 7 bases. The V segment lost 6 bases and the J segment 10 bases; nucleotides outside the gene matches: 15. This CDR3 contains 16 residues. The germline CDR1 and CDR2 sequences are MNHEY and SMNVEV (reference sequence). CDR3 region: CASRKPGAGGHSPLHF. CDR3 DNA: TGTGCCAGCAGAAAACCAGGAGCAGGGGGACACTCACCCCTCCACTTT.